The 30 T cell receptor beta chains in this list originate from one sample, sequenced in a study of T cell responses to AZD1222 COVID-19 vaccine. Repertoires were generated with immunoSEQ multiplex PCR, while TCRdb's copy carries only in-frame clones and drops some. The sample shows roughly 150,000 clones, approximately 88% of them seen only once. The sequenced sample was peripheral blood, obtained 28 days after the second AZD1222 dose. These receptor sequences come from an adult who received the AZD1222 COVID-19 vaccine.

The chain recombines TRBV1 with TRBJ2-2; the table calls TRBD1, which could not be checked here. TRBV1 is a pseudogene locus. This CDR3 region has 15 residues. In DNA, the CDR3 is TGCACCAGCAGCCAAAGGGGGCGGATCACCGGGGAGCTGTTTTTT. This gives the protein CTSSQRGRITGELFF.

The genes are TRBV12-3 or TRBV12-4 and TRBJ2-1; 8 positions agree with TRBD2. J lost 9 bases, V lost 3 bases, and 4 bases had no gene match. CDR3 length: 13 residues. CDR3 amino acids: CASSFGLAGEQFF. The CDR3 DNA sequence: TGTGCCAGCAGTTTTGGTCTAGCGGGTGAGCAGTTCTTC.

This clone occurred a few times. V is TRBV7-2 and J is TRBJ1-1, with no clear D. Germline CDR1 reads SGHTA; CDR2 reads FQGNSA. The CDR3 runs to 11 residues. V was shortened by 2 bases and J by 3 bases, with 1 base between the two germline ends. The CDR3 DNA reads TGTGCCAGCAGCTTACACACTGAAGCTTTCTTT. This codes for CASSLHTEAFF.

This sequence joins TRBV5-5 and TRBJ1-5; 7 nucleotides align to TRBD1. CDR3 length equals 17 residues. V was clipped by 1 base and J by 0 bases; unmatched bases: 7. Germline V gene sequence: CDR1 SGHKS, CDR2 YYEKEE (reference sequence). CDR3 loop: CASSLRGGDFSNQPQHF. The CDR3 bases are TGTGCCAGCAGCTTGAGAGGGGGCGACTTTAGCAATCAGCCCCAGCATTTT. Together with reference TRBV5-5 and TRBJ1-5, the CDR3 gives the full variable domain: DAGVTQSPTHLIKTRGQQVTLRCSPISGHKSVSWYQQVLGQGPQFIFQYYEKEERGRGNFPDRFSARQFPNYSSELNVNALLLGDSALYLCASSLRGGDFSNQPQHFGDGTRLSIL.

The CDR3 sequence: CASNPSGGDYEQYF. CDR3 nucleotides: TGTGCCAGCAACCCTAGCGGGGGGGACTACGAGCAGTACTTC. The chain combines TRBV6-2 or TRBV6-3 with TRBJ2-7, with 12 bases fitting TRBD2. CDR3 length: 14 amino acids. V was clipped by 7 bases and J by 3 bases; unmatched bases: 4. Germline V CDR1 and CDR2: MNHEY, SVGEGT.

The chain is built from TRBV20-1 and TRBJ2-5, with no clear D. This CDR3 region has 11 residues. Germline V gene lookup returns CDR1 DFQATT and CDR2 SNEGSKA (reference sequence). V was shortened by 0 bases and J by 9 bases, with 8 bases between the two germline ends. This chain's CDR3 is CSARDRAAQYF. The CDR3, as DNA: TGCAGTGCTAGAGATCGGGCGGCCCAGTACTTC.

The gene calls are TRBV19 and TRBJ1-3; a weak D match, TRBD1 (5 bases). V gave up 5 bases and J gave up 0 bases, with 11 bases separating them. CDR3 length equals 15 residues. Germline V gene lookup returns CDR1 LNHDA and CDR2 SQIVND (reference sequence). The DNA for the CDR3 is TGTGCCAGTAGTTTCGGGACGGCCTCTGGAAACACCATATATTTT. Its protein is CASSFGTASGNTIYF.

This clone was seen only a few times. The chain recombines TRBV2 with TRBJ1-2; D is undetermined. The CDR3 has 13 amino acids. Trimming shortened V by 7 bases and J by 8 bases, and 17 bases separated the two germline ends. The germline CDR1 and CDR2 sequences are SNHLY and FYNNEI. CDR3 protein: CASKYGWGDGYTF. CDR3 sequence (DNA): TGTGCCAGCAAGTACGGTTGGGGAGACGGCTACACCTTC.

V gene TRBV4-2 combines with J gene TRBJ2-7; D possibly corresponds to TRBD1 (6 bases). This CDR3 has 14 residues. Germline V gene lookup returns CDR1 LGHNA and CDR2 YNFKEQ. V was pared by 5 bases and J by 1 base, with 12 bases between. The CDR3 DNA sequence: TGTGCCAGCAGCAAAATTGGACAGTCCTACGAGCAGTACTTC. It yields the protein CASSKIGQSYEQYF.

The rearrangement uses TRBV4-2 and TRBJ1-5; D gene uncertain. Trimming took 0 bases from V and 5 from J, leaving 11 bases between them. The CDR3 is made up of 15 amino acids. Germline lookup yields CDR1 LGHNA and CDR2 YNFKEQ. The CDR3 sequence: CASSQDSFTDQPQHF. The CDR3 coding sequence is TGTGCCAGCAGCCAAGATAGCTTTACCGATCAGCCCCAGCATTTT.

The chain couples TRBV4-3 to TRBJ1-2; D is unclear. Germline-derived CDR1 and CDR2 are LGHNA and YSLEER. The CDR3 totals 14 residues. V was clipped by 4 bases and J by 3 bases, with 12 bases between them. The CDR3 protein is CASSRDSGHYGYTF. As DNA, the CDR3 is TGCGCCAGCAGCCGAGACTCCGGCCACTATGGCTACACCTTC.

This chain connects TRBV4-1 to TRBJ1-2; unclear D gene. The CDR3 is 14 residues long. Trimming shortened V by 2 bases and J by 5 bases, and 12 bases separated the two germline ends. Germline CDR1 and CDR2: MGHRA and YSYEKL. The CDR3 protein is CASSQRGGPYGYTF. The DNA for the CDR3 is TGCGCCAGCAGCCAACGGGGAGGGCCTTATGGCTACACCTTC.

The chain combines TRBV2 with TRBJ2-1, with a tentative D call TRBD1 (6 bases). Germline V gene lookup returns CDR1 SNHLY and CDR2 FYNNEI. V lost 3 bases and J lost 5, with 17 bases in between. This CDR3 comprises 16 residues. CDR3 bases: TGTGCCAGCAGTGACTTACACTTCGGACAGAACAATGAGCAGTTCTTC. Protein sequence: CASSDLHFGQNNEQFF.

The chain's CDR3 is CSASGGTFYTEAFF. Here the CDR3 DNA reads TGCAGTGCTAGTGGTGGGACATTTTACACTGAAGCTTTCTTT. The chain uses TRBV20-1 and TRBJ1-1; a possible D gene is TRBD1 (6 bases). V shed 3 bases and J shed 3 bases, with 14 bases lying between them. The germline V gene has CDR1 DFQATT and CDR2 SNEGSKA (reference sequence). The CDR3 contains 14 residues.

The chain has TRBV7-9 and TRBJ1-1; TRBD1 agrees at 8 bases. Trimming cost V 3 bases and J 1 base; bases outside gene matches: 13. The CDR3 has 18 amino acids. Germline CDR1 reads SEHNR; CDR2 reads FQNEAQ (reference sequence). CDR3 nucleotides: TGTGCCAGCAGCTTCCTCGTGGGATGGGGACAGGAGAACACTGAAGCTTTCTTT. Amino acids: CASSFLVGWGQENTEAFF.

The rearrangement uses TRBV2 and TRBJ1-4, with TRBD1 identical over 7 bases. The CDR3 runs to 15 residues. Germline CDR1 SNHLY, CDR2 FYNNEI. J gave up 5 bases and V 4 bases, and 7 bases lay outside the gene matches. CDR3 DNA: TGTGCCAGCAGTGGGCAAGGGACAGTGAATGAAAAACTGTTTTTT. It translates to CASSGQGTVNEKLFF.

CDR3 coding DNA: TGTGCCAGCAGTTACATGGGTTATGAAGCTTTCTTT. It yields the protein CASSYMGYEAFF. The chain couples TRBV6-2 or TRBV6-3 to TRBJ1-1; D uncertain. Trimming stripped 2 bases from V and 7 bases from J, with 8 bases between. The CDR3 is 12 residues long. CDR1 is MNHEY, CDR2 SVGEGT, per germline.

The V call is TRBV4-2, the J call TRBJ2-1; D possibly corresponds to TRBD1 (5 bases). V lost 4 bases to trimming and J lost 2 bases, with 18 bases between them. The CDR3 runs 17 residues. The germline V gene encodes CDR1 LGHNA and CDR2 YNFKEQ. In nucleotides, the CDR3 is TGTGCCAGCAGCCCAGAAGGGGTAGCAGTACCCTACAATGAGCAGTTCTTC. This codes for CASSPEGVAVPYNEQFF.

J is TRBJ2-3 and V is TRBV5-1; D remains unclear. The CDR3 is made up of 15 amino acids. Germline V gene data show CDR1 as SGHRS and CDR2 as YFSETQ. V lost 0 bases and J lost 1, with 9 bases in between. The CDR3 coding sequence is TGCGCCAGCAGCTTGGATGGGGTGGGCACAGATACGCAGTATTTT. Its translation is CASSLDGVGTDTQYF.

The rearrangement uses TRBV7-9 and TRBJ2-7; maybe TRBD1 (5 bases). Trimming took 5 bases from V and 9 from J, leaving 11 bases between them. Looked up from germline, CDR1 is SEHNR and CDR2 is FQNEAQ (reference sequence). This CDR3 is built from 11 residues. In DNA, the CDR3 is TGTGCCAGCAGCCAGACAGATCTGCAGTACTTC. Protein sequence: CASSQTDLQYF.

This chain connects TRBV7-8 to TRBJ1-1; D call uncertain. The V gene lost 2 bases and the J gene lost 1 base, with 14 bases spanning the gap. Germline CDR1 SGHVS, CDR2 FQNEAQ. The CDR3 consists of 16 residues. CDR3 nucleotides: TGTGCCAGCAGCTTAACTCGCCTGGAGAAGAACACTGAAGCTTTCTTT. Protein sequence: CASSLTRLEKNTEAFF.

The V and J genes are TRBV4-1 and TRBJ2-2; TRBD2 is a possible D gene (7 bases). Germline loops: CDR1 MGHRA, CDR2 YSYEKL. The CDR3 loop spans 16 amino acids. V lost 3 bases and J 0 bases, leaving 11 bases between the germline ends. In DNA, the CDR3 is TGCGCCAGCAGCCATTGGGAGGGGGCGAACACCGGGGAGCTGTTTTTT. Its protein is CASSHWEGANTGELFF.

The chain uses TRBV5-4 and TRBJ1-1; 10 nucleotides align to TRBD1. This CDR3 is 15 amino acids long. J gave up 3 bases and V 4 bases, and 6 bases lay outside the gene matches. The germline V gene encodes CDR1 SGHNT and CDR2 YYREEE (reference sequence). In nucleotides, the CDR3 is TGTGCCAGCAGCCCAAGACAGGGGGCGGACACTGAAGCTTTCTTT. Translation gives CASSPRQGADTEAFF.

The chain carries TRBV11-3 and TRBJ2-7, with D tentatively TRBD1 or TRBD2 (5 bases each). The CDR3 sequence is 13 residues long. The germline V gene encodes CDR1 SGHNT and CDR2 YENEEA. V was clipped by 3 bases and J by 3 bases, with 9 bases between them. As DNA, the CDR3 is TGTGCCAGCAGCTTGGGGGTAGGCTACGAGCAGTACTTC. It yields the protein CASSLGVGYEQYF.

This chain joins TRBV13 and TRBJ2-1; D uncertain. There are 13 residues in the CDR3. The germline V gene has CDR1 PRHDT and CDR2 FYEKMQ (reference sequence). Trimming stripped 5 bases from V and 6 bases from J, with 11 bases between. CDR3 DNA: TGTGCCAGCAGCCCTCCCGCCGGCAATGAGCAGTTCTTC. It yields the protein CASSPPAGNEQFF.

V and J are TRBV7-6 and TRBJ2-1; D gene ambiguous. V was clipped by 4 bases and J by 3 bases, with 10 bases between them. Germline values: CDR1 SGHVS, CDR2 FNYEAQ. This CDR3 contains 14 residues. The CDR3 loop reads CASSSSLIYNEQFF. The CDR3 bases are TGTGCCAGCAGCTCCAGTCTAATCTACAATGAGCAGTTCTTC.

In its sample, this clone was seen many times. This chain uses TRBV21-1 with TRBJ1-2; TRBD1, as called in the table, went unchecked against the DNA. TRBV21-1 is noted as a pseudogene. CDR3 length: 18 amino acids. Written as DNA, the CDR3 is TGTGCCAGCAGCAAACATTCAGGGGTCCTCGTCTACAACTATGGCTACACCTTC. Protein sequence: CASSKHSGVLVYNYGYTF.

V gene TRBV4-1 combines with J gene TRBJ2-1; 7 nucleotides match TRBD1. Losses at the gene ends were 4 bases for V and 4 bases for J; bases not matched to a gene: 7. The germline V gene encodes CDR1 MGHRA and CDR2 YSYEKL. The CDR3 length is 15 residues. DNA for the CDR3: TGCGCCAGCAGCCGAATACCGGGACAGTACAATGAGCAGTTCTTC. Its translation is CASSRIPGQYNEQFF.

The chain combines TRBV3-1 (or the pseudogene TRBV3-2) with TRBJ2-1; 11 bases fit TRBD2. CDR1 and CDR2 (germline): LGHDT, YNNKEL (reference sequence). The CDR3 extends over 16 amino acids. Losses at the gene ends were 0 bases for V and 7 bases for J; bases not matched to a gene: 5. The CDR3 sequence is CASSQDLAGGFNEQFF. The DNA of the CDR3 is TGTGCCAGCAGCCAAGACCTAGCGGGGGGTTTTAATGAGCAGTTCTTC.

The genes are TRBV19 and TRBJ1-2, with D tentatively TRBD1 (5 bases). This CDR3 has 18 residues. The germline V and J ends were trimmed by 7 bases and 0 bases, with 24 bases remaining between them. The V gene's germline CDR1 is LNHDA and CDR2 SQIVND (reference sequence). The CDR3 loop is CASKGAGRSSETNYGYTF. CDR3 DNA: TGTGCCAGTAAAGGGGCGGGGCGCAGCTCAGAGACTAACTATGGCTACACCTTC.